This T cell receptor beta chain was captured in a study of tumor-infiltrating lymphocytes in glioblastoma multiforme (dated by TCRdb to 2016 to 2017). For context, the study as a whole: To find out whether intratumoral genomic heterogeneity fosters TIL diversity, the study jointly investigated somatic mutations, TIL diversity and immune response activity. General study outcomes and caveats: T cells were not sorted into functional subsets, and such sorting was noted by the authors as a future improvement. Because T cells carry unequal numbers of TCR transcripts, RNA-based TCR sequencing may distort clone frequencies. Generalizability was limited because only one glioblastoma patient was included in the TCR and somatic mutation analysis.

The CDR3, from cysteine to phenylalanine, totals 10 residues. The CDR3 DNA has 30 bases and is translated from base 1. CDR1 MNHNY and CDR2 SVGAGI were looked up in the germline V gene (reference sequence). For peripheral blood mononuclear cells, total RNA was isolated with TRIzol reagent and then purified using the RNeasy kit. All RNA had OD 260/280 ratios above 1.9 and RNA integrity numbers above 6.5. TCRB libraries were constructed from RNA through three rounds of nested multiplex PCR following a modified ARM-PCR protocol with multiple V-beta primers and a C-beta primer. TCRB-specific cDNA was synthesized from 0.5 ug total RNA with ProtoScript II Reverse Transcriptase and a C-beta primer. The description of the TCRB libraries did not include any unique molecular identifiers. In the third PCR, barcodes and adapters were added over about 23 cycles using Deep VentR (exo-) polymerase, and bands of 250-500 bp were then gel purified. An Illumina HiSeq 2500 generating 250 bp paired-end reads was used to sequence the TCRB libraries. Per the source publication's procedure: Trimmomatic was used to clean reads, FLASH to merge reads, MiGEC to assign V, D and J segments, and VDJtools to perform the analysis. The Shannon-Wiener diversity index, calculated using VDJtools, was used to quantify repertoire diversity. The public reads were reprocessed in TCRdb via fastp at Q25 and MiXCR, keeping in-frame beta chains. Here each entry gathers all rows of one CDR3 protein and keeps the most common genes and DNA. For this entry, the V and J calls and clone size follow TCRdb and not the study's own pipeline. For this sample the table gives 20,000 or so distinct CDR3 sequences, of which just under 70% were detected only once. The ten largest account for 15% to 20% of the sample.

Comment on this clonotype: The antigen it binds to is not known. The junction differs from germline at one of its ends, possibly a read error.

The TCR sequence derives from a male donor with glioblastoma. Sequencing used peripheral blood. The V and J segments used are TRBV6-6 and TRBJ2-2; 8 central bases correspond to TRBD2. The nucleotides are TGTGCCATCTACAGCGGGGGGCTGTTTTTT. It codes for CAIYSGGLFF.